This T cell receptor (beta chain) was sequenced during a study of vaccination and CD4 T cells after COVID-19. For the study at large: Overlapping SARS-CoV-2, HCoV-NL63, HCoV-OC43 and HCoV-229E spike peptides were used to stimulate cells.

The assay that was used to sequence DNA from cultured CD4+ T cells was the Oncomine TCR Beta short-read assay. TCRdb itself ran the PCR reads through MiXCR, one entry per CDR3 protein. The data contain thousands of distinct CDR3 sequences, about 61% of them singletons. This clonotype came up a few times. What it binds is not known. Trimming removed 3 bases at V and 4 bases at J, with 12 bases between. Germline V gene sequence: CDR1 DFQATT, CDR2 SNEGSKA (reference sequence). The CDR3 covers 13 residues. The treatment was: approximately nine-day PBMC culture with coronavirus spike peptide pools or control peptides (ViraFEST assay). Dates of positive PCR ran from March to December 2020, before US Alpha, Beta and Delta variants. Half-medium replacement with fresh IL-2 medium took place on days 3 and 7. Overall study findings and caveats: When vaccine-specific clones from convalescent patients were examined, 304 of 307 were spike mono-reactive.

Sequencing was carried out using CD4+ T cells from blood, cultured in vitro. The chain couples TRBV20-1 to TRBJ2-5; perhaps TRBD2 as D (5 bases). The clonotype comes from a human donor who had recovered from COVID-19. The CDR3 loop is CSASSPRGETQYF. Written as DNA, the CDR3 is TGCAGTGCTAGCAGCCCACGGGGAGAGACCCAGTACTTC.